The next 27 T cell receptor beta chains were all read from a single sample in a study of cytomegalovirus exposure and HLA in healthy donors. The primer mix had 60 Vbeta and 13 Jbeta primers. Sequencing was performed with immunoSEQ multiplex PCR; in TCRdb, only in-frame clones are kept and a portion is missing. The sample shows about 150,000 clones, about 85% of them seen only once. Sequencing was done on a sample of PBMCs. These TCRs come from a man in his thirties or forties in good health and CMV-seropositive.

This clone was recorded only once. The rearrangement links TRBV19 to TRBJ1-4; no definite D call. Germline CDR1 is LNHDA and CDR2 is SQIVND (reference sequence). The CDR3 totals 12 residues. Trimming removed 2 bases at V and 8 bases at J, with 6 bases between. In DNA form, the CDR3 reads TGTGCCAGTAGTATAAGGGAGGAAAAACTGTTTTTT. Translating gives CASSIREEKLFF.

Comments on this clone: The junction shows a germline mismatch at one end, possibly a read error. The chain is built from TRBV14 and TRBJ2-3; 8 bases fit TRBD2. CDR3 length: 16 residues. In germline, CDR1 is SGHDN, CDR2 FVKESK. The CDR3 nucleotides read TGTGCCAGCGGCCAGACCCGACTAGCGAGCACAGATACGCAGTATTTT. Protein sequence: CASGQTRLASTDTQYF. Looking up the rest from reference TRBV14 and TRBJ2-3 gives the full variable domain: EAGVTQFPSHSVIEKGQTVTLRCDPISGHDNLYWYRRVMGKEIKFLLHFVKESKQDESGMPNNRFLAERTGGTYSTLKVQPAELEDSGVYFCASGQTRLASTDTQYFGPGTRLTVL.

The chain uses TRBV18 and TRBJ2-2; D gene ambiguous. CDR3 length: 12 amino acids. V lost 3 bases and J 6 bases, leaving 5 bases between the germline ends. From germline, CDR1 is KGHSH and CDR2 LQKENI. CDR3 sequence reads: CASSPPAGELFF. CDR3 nucleotides: TGTGCCAGCTCACCGCCGGCCGGGGAGCTGTTTTTT.

This chain connects TRBV10-3 to TRBJ1-5; D not resolved. The CDR3 runs 12 residues. Germline V gene lookup returns CDR1 ENHRY and CDR2 SYGVKD. The CDR3 sequence is CATNGDNQPQHF. In DNA form, the CDR3 reads TGTGCGACCAACGGGGACAATCAGCCCCAGCATTTT.

The count of this clone is one. The V gene is TRBV5-6, the J gene TRBJ2-2; the D is unclear. The CDR3 sequence is 16 residues long. Trimming cost V 2 bases and J 5 bases, with 16 bases left between them. CDR1 and CDR2 from the germline V gene are SGHDT and YYEEEE. The CDR3 is CASSFRLTTGTGELFF. The CDR3, as DNA: TGTGCCAGCAGCTTTCGTCTTACAACCGGGACCGGGGAGCTGTTTTTT.

This sequence joins TRBV30 and TRBJ2-5; D ambiguous. The V end was cut by 0 bases, the J end by 2 bases, with 4 bases between. Germline CDR1 is GTSNPN and CDR2 is SVGIG (reference sequence). The length of the CDR3 is 12 residues. This chain's CDR3 is CAWSVNQETQYF. The CDR3 region has the DNA TGTGCCTGGAGTGTTAATCAAGAGACCCAGTACTTC.

This clone was seen a few times. This chain connects TRBV19 to TRBJ2-3; D gene uncertain. The CDR3 length is 13 residues. Looked up from germline, CDR1 is LNHDA and CDR2 is SQIVND (reference sequence). V lost 9 bases to trimming and J lost 0 bases, with 10 bases between them. CDR3 DNA sequence: TGTGCCAGCCGATCCACTAGCACAGATACGCAGTATTTT. This translates into CASRSTSTDTQYF.

J is TRBJ2-1 and V is TRBV11-2; TRBD2 agrees at 7 bases. V shed 5 bases, J shed 1 base, and the junction held 11 bases outside the gene matches. The CDR3 runs to 17 residues. The germline gives CDR1 SGHAT, CDR2 FQNNGV. The CDR3 here is CASSRIGSSGSYNEQFF. DNA of the CDR3: TGTGCCAGCAGCCGAATTGGGTCTAGCGGTTCCTACAATGAGCAGTTCTTC. Combining the CDR3 with reference TRBV11-2 and TRBJ2-1 gives the whole variable domain EAGVAQSPRYKIIEKRQSVAFWCNPISGHATLYWYQQILGQGPKLLIQFQNNGVVDDSQLPKDRFSAERLKGVDSTLKIQPAKLEDSAVYLCASSRIGSSGSYNEQFFGPGTRLTVL.

This chain uses TRBV7-9 with TRBJ1-2, with 8 bases identical to TRBD1. V shed 6 bases, J shed 4 bases, and the junction held 7 bases outside the gene matches. The germline CDR1 and CDR2 sequences are SEHNR and FQNEAQ (reference sequence). The CDR3 is 14 amino acids. The CDR3 spells CASSPLDRAYGYTF. The CDR3 coding sequence is TGTGCCAGCAGTCCCTTGGACAGGGCCTATGGCTACACCTTC.

Notes on this clone: A read error may produce the germline difference seen at one junction end. Here the CDR3 DNA reads TGTGCCAGCAGCCGAGGACAGGTTAATTCAGCCCTCCACTTT. Its protein product is CASSRGQVNSALHF. This chain joins TRBV27 and TRBJ1-6; 7 nucleotides agree with TRBD1. This CDR3 comprises 14 residues. Germline V lookup: CDR1 MNHEY, CDR2 SMNVEV (reference sequence).

The gene calls are TRBV19 and TRBJ1-1; the D is unclear. This CDR3 region has 14 residues. The V end lost 1 base, the J end lost 1 base, and 7 bases lay between the germline ends. Per germline, CDR1 LNHDA and CDR2 SQIVND (reference sequence). CDR3 bases: TGTGCCAGTAGTATAGGCCAGGCGAACACTGAAGCTTTCTTT. It is translated as CASSIGQANTEAFF.

V and J are TRBV11-3 and TRBJ2-3; 9 bases fit TRBD2. Germline V gene sequence: CDR1 SGHNT, CDR2 YENEEA. V dropped 6 bases and J dropped 5; count of bases not matched to a gene: 9. The CDR3 sequence is 15 residues long. The chain's CDR3 is CASRAGGGTGDTQYF. CDR3 DNA sequence: TGTGCCAGCAGGGCGGGAGGGGGGACCGGAGATACGCAGTATTTT.

The rearrangement uses TRBV11-2 and TRBJ2-7; possible D gene TRBD2, 5 bases. Germline lookup yields CDR1 SGHAT and CDR2 FQNNGV. V was cut by 5 bases and J by 4 bases, with 18 bases left in between. This CDR3 region has 15 residues. The CDR3 coding sequence is TGTGCCAGCAGCCCCTTCGGAGCGGAAGATTACGAGCAGTACGTC. This sequence encodes CASSPFGAEDYEQYV.

This sequence joins TRBV6-6 and TRBJ2-5; 7 nucleotides agree with TRBD1. CDR1 and CDR2 from the germline V gene are MNHNY and SVGAGI (reference sequence). The CDR3 length is 16 residues. After removal of 5 bases from V and 5 bases from J, the junction contained 14 bases not matched to a gene. CDR3 amino acids: CASSPQTGYGAETQYF. The CDR3 coding sequence is TGTGCCAGCAGTCCCCAGACAGGGTATGGTGCCGAGACCCAGTACTTC.

This clone was counted a single time. The V gene is TRBV5-1, the J gene TRBJ2-5; 10 bases are a match to TRBD1. CDR3 size: 14 residues. The V segment lost 5 bases and the J segment 3 bases; nucleotides outside the gene matches: 4. Germline V gene data show CDR1 as SGHRS and CDR2 as YFSETQ. CDR3 region: CASRFGTGEETQYF. CDR3 nucleotide sequence: TGCGCCAGCAGATTTGGGACAGGGGAAGAGACCCAGTACTTC.

For the CDR3, the DNA is TGCGCCAGCACGATAGGGGGGGGTGGCACTGAAGCTTTCTTT. Its translation is CASTIGGGGTEAFF. V and J are TRBV5-1 and TRBJ1-1; weak D call: TRBD1 (6 bases). Germline V gives CDR1 SGHRS, CDR2 YFSETQ. V was shortened by 6 bases and J by 4 bases, with 16 bases between the two germline ends. The CDR3 runs 14 residues.

This clone was recorded a few times. V usage is TRBV5-4 and J usage is TRBJ1-5; TRBD1 is a possible D gene (6 bases). Germline loops: CDR1 SGHNT, CDR2 YYREEE (reference sequence). V lost 0 bases to trimming and J lost 8 bases, with 12 bases between them. There are 14 residues in the CDR3. This CDR3 reads CASSLDGGVEPQHF. The DNA of the CDR3 is TGTGCCAGCAGCTTGGATGGGGGCGTGGAGCCCCAGCATTTT.

In this sample, this clone turned up once. One end of the junction varies from germline; a read error may be responsible. V and J are TRBV7-9 and TRBJ1-1; D is perhaps TRBD1 (5 bases). The CDR3 totals 14 residues. Germline CDR1 SEHNR, CDR2 FQNEAQ (reference sequence). CDR3 amino acids: CSSSPFLGGAEAFF. Here the CDR3 DNA reads TGTTCCAGCAGCCCCTTCCTCGGAGGGGCTGAAGCTTTCTTT.

The count of this clone is one. Written as DNA, the CDR3 is TGTGCCAGCACCCGGGGGGGTTGGAAGCGGGAGTATTATACGCAGTATTTT. It codes for CASTRGGWKREYYTQYF. The rearrangement links TRBV5-6 to TRBJ2-3, with 8 bases identical to TRBD2. V was pared by 6 bases and J by 7 bases, with 19 bases of the junction left unmatched. In germline, CDR1 is SGHDT, CDR2 YYEEEE. This CDR3 contains 17 residues. Together with reference TRBV5-6 and TRBJ2-3, the CDR3 gives the full variable domain: DAGVTQSPTHLIKTRGQQVTLRCSPKSGHDTVSWYQQALGQGPQFIFQYYEEEERQRGNFPDRFSGHQFPNYSSELNVNALLLGDSALYLCASTRGGWKREYYTQYFGPGTRLTVL.

This clone was detected only a few times. The CDR3: CASSLETGHGAEAFF. CDR3 bases: TGTGCCAGCAGCTTGGAGACAGGGCATGGGGCTGAAGCTTTCTTT. The rearrangement links TRBV5-6 to TRBJ1-1, with TRBD1 matching over 7 bases. The CDR3 runs 15 residues. Germline V CDR1 and CDR2: SGHDT, YYEEEE. V lost 0 bases to trimming and J lost 6 bases; unmatched junction nucleotides: 8. Drawing the rest from reference TRBV5-6 and TRBJ1-1, the complete variable domain is DAGVTQSPTHLIKTRGQQVTLRCSPKSGHDTVSWYQQALGQGPQFIFQYYEEEERQRGNFPDRFSGHQFPNYSSELNVNALLLGDSALYLCASSLETGHGAEAFFGQGTRLTVV.

The rearrangement uses TRBV19 and TRBJ1-3; no reliable D call. Trimming stripped 5 bases from V and 0 bases from J, with 11 bases between. The CDR3 has 15 amino acids. Looked up from germline, CDR1 is LNHDA and CDR2 is SQIVND (reference sequence). CDR3 bases: TGTGCCAGTAGTCGAGGGTATTACTCTGGAAACACCATATATTTT. This sequence encodes CASSRGYYSGNTIYF.

This clone was detected only once. This chain connects TRBV5-5 to TRBJ2-5; D not certain. V dropped 1 base and J dropped 4 bases, with 8 bases sitting between them. CDR1 and CDR2 (germline): SGHKS, YYEKEE (reference sequence). This CDR3 is built from 13 residues. CDR3 DNA sequence: TGTGCCAGCAGCTTGTCTGTTCGAGAGACCCAGTACTTC. Translated: CASSLSVRETQYF.

V and J are TRBV11-2 and TRBJ2-5; 8 nucleotides match TRBD1. The CDR3 extends over 13 amino acids. The germline V gene encodes CDR1 SGHAT and CDR2 FQNNGV. V lost 3 bases to trimming and J lost 4 bases; unmatched junction nucleotides: 1. The CDR3 here is CASSFDRGETQYF. For the CDR3, the DNA is TGTGCCAGCAGCTTCGACAGGGGAGAGACCCAGTACTTC.

The chain employs TRBV7-3 and TRBJ2-1; 7 bases match TRBD2. The CDR3 contains 16 residues. V lost 4 bases and J lost 9; bases outside the gene matches: 15. Per germline, CDR1 SGHTA and CDR2 FQGTGA. DNA for the CDR3: TGTGCCAGCAGCTCCGGGGTCGGGGGGAGGGCCGCTGAGCAGTTCTTC. Its protein is CASSSGVGGRAAEQFF.

This chain joins TRBV10-3 and TRBJ2-1; possible D gene TRBD1, 7 bases. The germline V and J ends were trimmed by 10 bases and 10 bases, with 23 bases remaining between them. CDR3 size: 14 residues. Germline V gene sequence: CDR1 ENHRY, CDR2 SYGVKD. CDR3 nucleotides: TGTGCCACCCAGATGAGTAGCGGAGGGGGCGAGCAGTTCTTC. This gives the protein CATQMSSGGGEQFF.

The J gene is TRBJ1-1, the V gene TRBV14; no reliable D call. The CDR3 totals 18 residues. CDR1 and CDR2 from the germline V gene are SGHDN and FVKESK. The V end lost 1 base, the J end lost 0 bases, and 18 bases lay between the germline ends. CDR3 sequence reads: CASSQGPSLIPLNTEAFF. The CDR3 nucleotides are TGTGCCAGCAGCCAAGGACCCTCACTAATCCCCCTGAACACTGAAGCTTTCTTT.

V and J are TRBV6-6 and TRBJ2-1; TRBD2 matches at 14 bases. There are 15 residues in the CDR3. Losses at the gene ends were 6 bases for V and 6 bases for J; bases not matched to a gene: 4. CDR1 and CDR2 from the germline V gene are MNHNY and SVGAGI (reference sequence). The CDR3 is CASSLGLAGGNEQFF. CDR3 in DNA: TGTGCCAGCAGCCTCGGACTAGCGGGAGGCAATGAGCAGTTCTTC.